This TCR beta chain was sequenced for a study of blood T cell repertoires in COVID-19. Profiling relied on immunoSEQ multiplex PCR, and the TCRdb table lists in-frame clones only, not all of them. The table shows about 370,000 clones, with around 92% occurring only once. Trimming pared 6 bases from V and 4 bases from J, leaving 8 bases between. This CDR3 has 12 residues. Germline CDR1 reads SNHLY; CDR2 reads FYNNEI. There are many counts of this clone. The TCR comes from a woman between 25 and 40 years old with COVID-19, enrolled during active disease. The rearrangement links TRBV2 to TRBJ2-3; the D gene is possibly TRBD2 (5 bases). Sequencing was done on a sample of peripheral blood. CDR3 sequence: CASRGDPDTQYF. CDR3 DNA sequence: TGTGCCAGCAGGGGAGACCCAGATACGCAGTATTTT.